These T cell receptor beta chains were read from a single sample in a study of PD-L1 blockade in urothelial cancer. TCRdb's copy holds only in-frame clones and misses some; the assay was immunoSEQ multiplex PCR. The sample has roughly 16,000 clones, roughly 87% seen once. Sequenced material: PBMCs, taken around atezolizumab (anti-PD-L1) treatment. These receptors all come from a man aged 45-65 years with urothelial cancer. Each CDR3 is given with its conserved first and last residue. A D gene is named only where the DNA matches it firmly. Clone sizes are given selectively: once, few, many, or a class where the clone is expanded.

V gene: TRBV4-3
J gene: TRBJ2-7
clone size: NA
D gene: NA
CDR3 protein: CASSQDRLVYEQYF
CDR3 DNA: TGCGCCAGCAGCCAAGATAGGCTAGTCTACGAGCAGTACTTC

V gene: TRBV10-3
J gene: TRBJ2-3
clone size: NA
D gene: NA
CDR3 protein: CAISDYGGQAGDTQYF
CDR3 DNA: TGTGCCATCAGTGATTACGGGGGGCAGGCCGGAGATACGCAGTATTTT

V gene: TRBV9
J gene: TRBJ2-2
clone size: once
D gene: NA
CDR3 protein: CASSLGGGLRNTGELFF
CDR3 DNA: TGTGCCAGCAGCCTAGGGGGGGGGCTAAGGAACACCGGGGAGCTGTTTTTT

V gene: TRBV12-5
J gene: TRBJ2-7
clone size: medium-sized
D gene: NA
CDR3 protein: CASGFPRDTSYEQYF
CDR3 DNA: TGTGCTAGTGGTTTCCCCCGGGACACTTCCTACGAGCAGTACTTC

V gene: TRBV7-9
J gene: TRBJ2-3
clone size: NA
D gene: TRBD1
CDR3 protein: CASSSGTGRTDTQYF
CDR3 DNA: TGTGCCAGCAGCTCGGGGACAGGGCGCACAGATACGCAGTATTTT

V gene: TRBV15
J gene: TRBJ1-1
clone size: NA
D gene: NA
CDR3 protein: CATSYLGPGANTEAFF
CDR3 DNA: TGTGCCACCAGCTATCTGGGGCCTGGGGCGAACACTGAAGCTTTCTTT

V gene: TRBV11-2
J gene: TRBJ2-7
clone size: NA
D gene: TRBD2
CDR3 protein: CASSLGTSGRAEISYEQYF
CDR3 DNA: TGTGCCAGCAGCTTAGGGACTAGCGGGAGGGCCGAGATTTCCTACGAGCAGTACTTC

V gene: TRBV5-1
J gene: TRBJ2-5
clone size: NA
D gene: TRBD2
CDR3 protein: CASSLGQRGGGETQYF
CDR3 DNA: TGCGCCAGCAGCTTGGGGCAGCGGGGGGGCGGAGAGACCCAGTACTTC

V gene: TRBV14
J gene: TRBJ1-3
clone size: NA
D gene: TRBD1
CDR3 protein: CASSQVLGQISGNTIYF
CDR3 DNA: TGTGCCAGCAGCCAAGTACTGGGACAGATCTCTGGAAACACCATATATTTT

V gene: TRBV7-2
J gene: TRBJ2-3
clone size: NA
D gene: TRBD2
CDR3 protein: CASSSPQGLAGDDTQYF
CDR3 DNA: TGTGCCAGCAGCTCCCCCCAAGGGCTAGCGGGAGATGACACGCAGTATTTT

V gene: TRBV6-5
J gene: TRBJ2-5
clone size: once
D gene: TRBD2
CDR3 protein: CASSYSYSGGLETQYF
CDR3 DNA: TGTGCCAGCAGTTACTCGTATAGCGGGGGGTTGGAGACCCAGTACTTC

V gene: TRBV27
J gene: TRBJ2-4
clone size: NA
D gene: TRBD1
CDR3 protein: CASSLWTGQGRDIQYF
CDR3 DNA: TGTGCCAGCAGTTTATGGACGGGACAGGGGCGAGACATTCAGTACTTC

V gene: TRBV28
J gene: TRBJ2-5
clone size: NA
D gene: TRBD1
CDR3 protein: CASSPGTGSPQETQYF
CDR3 DNA: TGTGCCAGCAGTCCCGGGACAGGGTCACCCCAAGAGACCCAGTACTTC

V gene: TRBV30
J gene: TRBJ2-3
clone size: NA
D gene: TRBD1
CDR3 protein: CAWCPPLQGARTDTQYF
CDR3 DNA: TGTGCCTGGTGCCCTCCTCTACAGGGGGCGCGGACAGATACGCAGTATTTT

V gene: TRBV19
J gene: TRBJ2-5
clone size: once
D gene: TRBD1
CDR3 protein: CASSKTGTPYF
CDR3 DNA: TGTGCCAGTAGTAAGACAGGGACCCCGTACTTC

V gene: TRBV5-8
J gene: TRBJ2-5
clone size: NA
D gene: NA
CDR3 protein: CASSFKETQYF
CDR3 DNA: TGTGCCAGCAGCTTCAAAGAGACCCAGTACTTC